This entry lists 18 T cell receptor beta chains sequenced from one sample in a study of blood T cell repertoires in COVID-19. Some clones are missing from TCRdb's copy, which holds only in-frame ones; the method was immunoSEQ multiplex PCR. The top ten hold 3.5% to 4% of the sample, which has around 330,000 clones, around nine tenths seen once. The sequenced sample consisted of peripheral blood. These receptors originate from a woman aged 50 to 65 with active or convalescent COVID-19.

The V call is TRBV7-2, the J call TRBJ2-5; 8 bases map to TRBD2. The V gene end was trimmed by 0 bases and the J gene end by 1 base; junction bases not matched to a gene: 1. The CDR3 is 15 amino acids. CDR1 is SGHTA, CDR2 FQGNSA, per germline. CDR3 sequence (DNA): TGTGCCAGCAGCTTAGCTAGCGGGACCCAAGAGACCCAGTACTTC. It specifies CASSLASGTQETQYF.

This clone was found once. The chain couples TRBV6-2 or TRBV6-3 to TRBJ1-2, with D perhaps TRBD1 (5 bases). The CDR3 contains 13 residues. Trimming removed 4 bases at V and 2 bases at J, with 8 bases between. Per germline, CDR1 MNHEY and CDR2 SVGEGT. The CDR3: CASSWGDNYGYTF. DNA for the CDR3: TGTGCCAGCAGTTGGGGGGACAACTATGGCTACACCTTC.

This rearrangement joins TRBV5-4 to TRBJ1-1, with 7 bases lining up with TRBD1. CDR1 SGHNT and CDR2 YYREEE come from the germline V gene (reference sequence). This CDR3 spans 16 amino acids. Trimming removed 4 bases from V and 5 bases from J; junction bases left unmatched: 14. This chain's CDR3 is CASSTAGTDSGTEAFF. The CDR3 nucleotides read TGTGCCAGCAGCACTGCCGGGACAGACAGTGGAACTGAAGCTTTCTTT.

The chain joins TRBV10-2 to TRBJ2-7, with 9 nucleotides matching TRBD2. Looked up from germline, CDR1 is WSHSY and CDR2 is SAAADI. The length of the CDR3 is 14 residues. Trimming at V came to 6 bases and at J to 3 bases, leaving 6 bases not matched to a gene. CDR3 region: CASSPYSGSYEQYF. CDR3 DNA sequence: TGCGCCAGCAGCCCTTATAGCGGGAGCTACGAGCAGTACTTC.

The chain has TRBV18 and TRBJ2-7, with 9 nucleotides matching TRBD2. The CDR3 sequence is 14 residues long. The trim removed 3 bases at V and 5 bases at J, leaving 5 bases unmatched. The germline CDR1 and CDR2 sequences are KGHSH and LQKENI. CDR3 sequence reads: CASSPSGLANEQYF. DNA of the CDR3: TGTGCCAGCTCACCCTCGGGACTAGCTAACGAGCAGTACTTC. Based on the CDR3 plus reference TRBV18 and TRBJ2-7, the full variable domain is NAGVMQNPRHLVRRRGQEARLRCSPMKGHSHVYWYRQLPEEGLKFMVYLQKENIIDESGMPKERFSAEFPKEGPSILRIQQVVRGDSAAYFCASSPSGLANEQYFGPGTRLTVT.

V usage is TRBV6-5 and J usage is TRBJ2-2; D is unresolved. Germline loops: CDR1 MNHEY, CDR2 SVGAGI. V lost 7 bases, J lost 4 bases, and 4 bases lay in between. The CDR3 covers 11 residues. CDR3 protein: CASKSTGELFF. In DNA form, the CDR3 reads TGTGCCAGCAAGAGCACCGGGGAGCTGTTTTTT.

This clone has a single count. The chain joins TRBV19 to TRBJ2-5; maybe TRBD1 (7 bases). This CDR3 contains 16 residues. V shed 3 bases and J shed 3 bases, with 17 bases lying between them. CDR1 and CDR2 (germline): LNHDA, SQIVND (reference sequence). The CDR3 spells CASSMIPDREEETQYF. The CDR3 DNA sequence: TGTGCCAGTAGTATGATTCCCGACAGGGAGGAAGAGACCCAGTACTTC.

CDR3 in amino acids: CASSQSTFSGNTIYF. In DNA, the CDR3 is TGTGCCAGCAGTCAATCCACTTTCTCTGGAAACACCATATATTTT. V gene TRBV6-5 combines with J gene TRBJ1-3, with D unresolved. V was clipped by 5 bases and J by 0 bases, with 11 bases between them. The V gene's germline CDR1 is MNHEY and CDR2 SVGAGI. The CDR3 sequence is 15 residues long.

The genes are TRBV7-2 and TRBJ1-1; D is unclear. The CDR3 is 14 amino acids. The germline V gene encodes CDR1 SGHTA and CDR2 FQGNSA. Trimming shortened V by 1 base and J by 2 bases, and 8 bases separated the two germline ends. CDR3 sequence: CASSLGRGNTEAFF. In nucleotides, the CDR3 is TGTGCCAGCAGCTTAGGACGGGGAAACACTGAAGCTTTCTTT.

The chain carries TRBV9 and TRBJ1-1, with 11 bases aligning to TRBD1. Germline values: CDR1 SGDLS, CDR2 YYNGEE. CDR3 length: 14 residues. Trimming cost V 3 bases and J 4 bases; bases outside gene matches: 2. The CDR3 coding sequence is TGTGCCAGCAGCGCCGGGACAGGGGGCACTGAAGCTTTCTTT. The encoded protein is CASSAGTGGTEAFF.

The chain employs TRBV29-1 and TRBJ2-7, with TRBD1 identical over 7 bases. The CDR3 is 13 amino acids. Germline V gives CDR1 SQVTM, CDR2 ANQGSEA. V gave up 1 base and J gave up 3 bases; unmatched junction bases: 3. The DNA of the CDR3 is TGCAGCGTTGAAGGAGACAGGGACTACGAGCAGTACTTC. Residues: CSVEGDRDYEQYF.

The gene calls are TRBV6-2 or TRBV6-3 and TRBJ2-7; tentatively, D is TRBD2 (6 bases). The CDR3 runs 13 residues. The germline V and J ends were trimmed by 6 bases and 1 base, with 10 bases remaining between them. Germline V gene sequence: CDR1 MNHEY, CDR2 SVGEGT. The CDR3 here is CASRPSASYEQYF. Written as DNA, the CDR3 is TGTGCCAGCAGACCTAGCGCATCCTACGAGCAGTACTTC.

The chain links TRBV6-5 to TRBJ1-2, with a possible D match to TRBD1 (6 bases). This CDR3 is built from 13 residues. Germline V gene lookup returns CDR1 MNHEY and CDR2 SVGAGI. Trimming removed 10 bases at V and 4 bases at J, with 16 bases between. The CDR3 DNA reads as TGTGCCATAAGCTCCAGGGGTTCCTATGGCTACACCTTC. This sequence encodes CAISSRGSYGYTF.

The chain carries TRBV5-5 and TRBJ1-5; 7 nucleotides agree with TRBD1. V shed 4 bases, J shed 2 bases, and the junction held 3 bases outside the gene matches. Germline V CDR1 and CDR2: SGHKS, YYEKEE (reference sequence). This CDR3 is 14 amino acids long. The CDR3 loop reads CASSETGGNQPQHF. CDR3 DNA: TGTGCCAGCAGCGAAACAGGGGGCAATCAGCCCCAGCATTTT.

This chain uses TRBV2 with TRBJ2-5, with D tentatively TRBD2 (5 bases). The length of the CDR3 is 13 residues. Germline V gene data show CDR1 as SNHLY and CDR2 as FYNNEI. Trimming took off 10 bases at V and 1 base at J, with 13 bases between the two ends. The CDR3 loop is CATLRGSQETQYF. The CDR3 DNA sequence: TGTGCCACCCTCCGTGGGAGCCAAGAGACCCAGTACTTC. The complete variable domain, with remaining parts taken from reference TRBV2 and TRBJ2-5, reads EPEVTQTPSHQVTQMGQEVILRCVPISNHLYFYWYRQILGQKVEFLVSFYNNEISEKSEIFDDQFSVERPDGSNFTLKIRSTKLEDSAMYFCATLRGSQETQYFGPGTRLLVL.

This chain links TRBV5-1 with TRBJ1-6; tentative D call: TRBD1 (6 bases). V lost 1 base to trimming and J lost 14 bases, with 19 bases between them. This CDR3 has 15 residues. Looked up from germline, CDR1 is SGHRS and CDR2 is YFSETQ. CDR3 sequence (DNA): TGCGCCAGCAGCTTGAACGGGACACCTGTGGGGACCCTCCACTTT. Encoded protein: CASSLNGTPVGTLHF. Full variable domain (missing parts from reference TRBV5-1 and TRBJ1-6): KAGVTQTPRYLIKTRGQQVTLSCSPISGHRSVSWYQQTPGQGLQFLFEYFSETQRNKGNFPGRFSGRQFSNSRSEMNVSTLELGDSALYLCASSLNGTPVGTLHFGNGTRLTVT.

The chain carries TRBV10-3 and TRBJ1-2, with TRBD1 matching over 9 bases. J was trimmed by 6 bases and V by 4 bases; bases with no gene match: 6. The germline V gene has CDR1 ENHRY and CDR2 SYGVKD. The CDR3 contains 14 residues. Here the CDR3 reads CAISGSDRGHGYTF. The CDR3 DNA reads TGTGCCATCAGTGGATCGGACAGGGGACATGGCTACACCTTC.

This clone was detected a few times. CDR3 nucleotide sequence: TGTGCCTCACACAGGGGACAGCATAACACTGAAGCTTTCTTT. Its translation: CASHRGQHNTEAFF. The chain recombines TRBV18 with TRBJ1-1; TRBD1 matches 7 bases. The CDR3 sequence is 14 residues long. Germline CDR1 KGHSH, CDR2 LQKENI. V shed 11 bases, J shed 2 bases, and the junction held 11 bases outside the gene matches.